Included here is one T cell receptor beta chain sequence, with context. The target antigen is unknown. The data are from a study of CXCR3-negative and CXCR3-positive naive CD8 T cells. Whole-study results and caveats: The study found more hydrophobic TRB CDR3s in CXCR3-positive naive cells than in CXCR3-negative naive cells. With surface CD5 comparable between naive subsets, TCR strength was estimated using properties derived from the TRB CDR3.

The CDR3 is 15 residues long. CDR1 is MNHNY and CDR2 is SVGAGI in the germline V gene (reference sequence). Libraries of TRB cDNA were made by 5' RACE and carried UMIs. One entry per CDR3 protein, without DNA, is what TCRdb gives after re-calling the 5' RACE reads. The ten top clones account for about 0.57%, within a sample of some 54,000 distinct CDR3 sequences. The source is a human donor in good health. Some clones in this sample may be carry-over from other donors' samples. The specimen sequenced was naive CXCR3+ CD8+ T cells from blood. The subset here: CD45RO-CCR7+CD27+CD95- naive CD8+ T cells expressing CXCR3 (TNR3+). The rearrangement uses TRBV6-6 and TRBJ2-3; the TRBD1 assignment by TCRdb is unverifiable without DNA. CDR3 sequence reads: CASSYLRGGTDTQYF.